This entry lists 27 T cell receptor beta chains sequenced from one sample in a study of shared clonotypes between healthy human individuals. The table came from immunoSEQ multiplex PCR; TCRdb's copy has only in-frame clones and leaves some out. Of about 2.3 million clones in the sample, approximately 90% were seen once. The sample taken for sequencing was naive CD4+ T cells from PBMCs. The subset denotes: CD45RA+ positively selected. These receptors originate from a man in his late teens or twenties in good health. Some clones in this sample may be carry-over from other donors' samples.

Only one count was recorded for this clone. This chain links TRBV4-2 with TRBJ2-7; the D gene could be TRBD1 or TRBD2 (5 bases each). This CDR3 is 15 amino acids long. Germline V lookup: CDR1 LGHNA, CDR2 YNFKEQ. Trimming took off 1 base at V and 1 base at J, with 11 bases between the two ends. The chain's CDR3 is CASSQAGAASYEQYF. CDR3 in DNA: TGTGCCAGCAGCCAAGCCGGGGCAGCATCCTACGAGCAGTACTTC.

The rearrangement uses TRBV5-4 and TRBJ2-2; no definite D call. This CDR3 region has 17 residues. From germline, CDR1 is SGHNT and CDR2 YYREEE (reference sequence). Trimming removed 4 bases at V and 3 bases at J, with 19 bases between. CDR3 loop: CASSPPGGAGYTGELFF. The CDR3 DNA reads TGTGCCAGCAGCCCCCCCGGCGGTGCCGGGTACACCGGGGAGCTGTTTTTT. Supplemented by reference TRBV5-4 and TRBJ2-2, the full variable domain reads ETGVTQSPTHLIKTRGQQVTLRCSSQSGHNTVSWYQQALGQGPQFIFQYYREEENGRGNFPPRFSGLQFPNYSSELNVNALELDDSALYLCASSPPGGAGYTGELFFGEGSRLTVL.

V and J are TRBV6-1 and TRBJ2-4; the D is unclear. Germline V lookup: CDR1 MNHNS, CDR2 SASEGT. Between the trimmed V and J ends, which lost 0 bases and 0 bases, there was a span of 9 bases. The CDR3 is 16 residues long. The CDR3 here is CASSEAGQLAKNIQYF. CDR3 nucleotide sequence: TGTGCCAGCAGTGAAGCTGGGCAGCTAGCCAAAAACATTCAGTACTTC.

The chain carries TRBV5-1 and TRBJ1-2; 11 bases are a match to TRBD1. Germline trimming cut 3 bases from V and 1 base from J; bases unmatched to any gene: 8. From germline, CDR1 is SGHRS and CDR2 YFSETQ. The CDR3 is 17 amino acids. The CDR3 nucleotides read TGCGCCAGCAGCTCTTACCAGGACAGGGGGCTTAACTATGGCTACACCTTC. It is translated as CASSSYQDRGLNYGYTF.

In this sample, this clone turned up once. This chain uses TRBV4-1 with TRBJ2-2; TRBD2 might be the D (5 bases). The germline V and J ends were trimmed by 5 bases and 4 bases, with 20 bases remaining between them. The CDR3 has 17 residues. Germline CDR1 reads MGHRA; CDR2 reads YSYEKL. The chain's CDR3 is CASSGTRGRGSTGELFF. The CDR3 DNA reads TGCGCCAGCAGCGGTACGCGAGGGCGAGGTAGCACCGGGGAGCTGTTTTTT.

The V gene is TRBV18, the J gene TRBJ1-5; D possibly corresponds to TRBD1 (6 bases). The CDR3 covers 13 residues. Germline V gives CDR1 KGHSH, CDR2 LQKENI. The germline V and J ends were trimmed by 2 bases and 15 bases, with 17 bases remaining between them. Written as DNA, the CDR3 is TGTGCCAGCTCACCAAACCGGGACACCCTCTTGCATTTT. It is translated as CASSPNRDTLLHF.

The chain is built from TRBV28 and TRBJ2-4, with TRBD2 identical over 9 bases. The CDR3 runs 15 residues. The V gene end was trimmed by 7 bases and the J gene end by 0 bases; junction bases not matched to a gene: 4. Germline CDR1 reads MDHEN; CDR2 reads SYDVKM. This chain's CDR3 is CASKTSGLAKNIQYF. The CDR3 DNA is TGTGCCAGCAAGACTAGCGGCTTAGCCAAAAACATTCAGTACTTC.

The CDR3, as DNA: TGTGCCAGTAGTATCAAGGCGGGCTACACCTTC. This sequence encodes CASSIKAGYTF. The chain is built from TRBV19 and TRBJ1-2; D ambiguous. The germline CDR1 and CDR2 sequences are LNHDA and SQIVND (reference sequence). V lost 3 bases and J lost 8, with 7 bases in between. The CDR3 totals 11 residues.

The chain is built from TRBV5-4 and TRBJ2-7, with D perhaps TRBD2 (6 bases). The CDR3 is made up of 16 amino acids. The germline V and J ends were trimmed by 4 bases and 5 bases, with 22 bases remaining between them. Germline CDR1 and CDR2: SGHNT and YYREEE (reference sequence). The chain's CDR3 is CASSPSPTSLNHEQYF. The CDR3 DNA sequence: TGTGCCAGCAGCCCCTCCCCGACTAGTTTAAATCACGAGCAGTACTTC.

V gene TRBV6-6 combines with J gene TRBJ1-1; weak D call: TRBD1 (5 bases). CDR3 length: 13 residues. Germline values: CDR1 MNHNY, CDR2 SVGAGI (reference sequence). V was clipped by 2 bases and J by 9 bases, with 13 bases between them. The CDR3 DNA sequence: TGTGCCAGCAGTTACACCGAGAGGGGCAAAGCTTTCTTT. The encoded protein is CASSYTERGKAFF.

CDR3: CASSLKRGSGNTIYF. The CDR3 DNA follows: TGTGCCAGCAGCTTAAAAAGGGGGTCTGGAAACACCATATATTTT. This chain links TRBV7-9 with TRBJ1-3, with D possibly matching TRBD1 (6 bases). Trimming removed 2 bases from V and 1 base from J, with 9 bases in between. There are 15 residues in the CDR3. CDR1 is SEHNR and CDR2 is FQNEAQ in the germline V gene (reference sequence).

This sequence joins TRBV4-2 and TRBJ1-4; 12 nucleotides match TRBD1. The CDR3 runs to 16 residues. The germline CDR1 and CDR2 sequences are LGHNA and YNFKEQ. V lost 4 bases to trimming and J lost 6 bases; unmatched junction nucleotides: 6. The CDR3 reads CASSPGTGGRDEKLFF. In nucleotides, the CDR3 is TGTGCCAGCAGCCCCGGGACAGGGGGCCGGGATGAAAAACTGTTTTTT.

V and J are TRBV28 and TRBJ1-1; D call uncertain. Germline values: CDR1 MDHEN, CDR2 SYDVKM. Deletions cut 2 bases from V and 7 bases from J, with 8 bases between. This CDR3 contains 12 residues. The CDR3 sequence: CASSLRQVEAFF. Here the CDR3 DNA reads TGTGCCAGCAGTTTAAGGCAGGTTGAAGCTTTCTTT.

The chain combines TRBV10-3 with TRBJ1-5; weak D call: TRBD1 (5 bases). The CDR3 is made up of 14 amino acids. The V and J ends lost 3 bases and 5 bases respectively, with 11 bases between them. CDR1 is ENHRY and CDR2 is SYGVKD in the germline V gene. The CDR3 DNA sequence: TGTGCCATCAGTGAAACGGGGGGAGATCAGCCCCAGCATTTT. This codes for CAISETGGDQPQHF.

V usage is TRBV11-2 and J usage is TRBJ2-3; D is undetermined. V dropped 3 bases and J dropped 0 bases, with 10 bases sitting between them. The CDR3 runs 15 residues. Germline CDR1 reads SGHAT; CDR2 reads FQNNGV. CDR3 sequence (DNA): TGTGCCAGCAGCTTGACTTCGCGGAGCACAGATACGCAGTATTTT. It encodes CASSLTSRSTDTQYF.

CDR3 amino acids: CASSLRAESSYEQYF. The CDR3 DNA reads TGCGCCAGCAGCTTGAGAGCGGAGAGCTCCTACGAGCAGTACTTC. The V gene is TRBV5-1, the J gene TRBJ2-7, with D possibly matching TRBD2 (5 bases). The germline CDR1 and CDR2 sequences are SGHRS and YFSETQ. This CDR3 spans 15 amino acids. The V gene lost 1 base and the J gene lost 0 bases, with 11 bases spanning the gap.

This sequence joins TRBV18 and TRBJ1-1, with D possibly matching TRBD1 (6 bases). CDR3 size: 15 residues. Germline CDR1 is KGHSH and CDR2 is LQKENI. The V gene lost 5 bases and the J gene lost 4 bases, with 17 bases spanning the gap. This CDR3 is CASSLVAGTLTEAFF. The CDR3 DNA is TGTGCCAGCTCATTAGTTGCCGGGACACTCACTGAAGCTTTCTTT.

The sample holds one count of this clone. The chain recombines TRBV30 with TRBJ2-5, with TRBD2 matching over 15 bases. In germline, CDR1 is GTSNPN, CDR2 SVGIG (reference sequence). V gave up 6 bases and J gave up 5 bases; unmatched junction bases: 10. The CDR3 spans 16 residues. CDR3 nucleotide sequence: TGTGCCTGCACTCTTGGGACTAGCGGGAGGTCCGAGACCCAGTACTTC. It is translated as CACTLGTSGRSETQYF.

V usage is TRBV2 and J usage is TRBJ2-7, with unresolved D. The CDR3 length is 12 residues. The germline CDR1 and CDR2 sequences are SNHLY and FYNNEI. V lost 7 bases to trimming and J lost 6 bases, with 13 bases between them. CDR3 coding DNA: TGTGCCAGCACCTACGCGGCGCTCGAGCAGTACTTC. Amino acid sequence: CASTYAALEQYF.

This sequence joins TRBV7-2 and TRBJ2-7; TRBD1 might be the D (6 bases). CDR1 and CDR2 (germline): SGHTA, FQGNSA. With 5 bases removed from V and 3 bases from J, the gap between germline ends came to 14 bases. CDR3 size: 14 residues. Written as DNA, the CDR3 is TGTGCCAGCAGCCCCTACAGGGTTGGCTACGAGCAGTACTTC. This gives the protein CASSPYRVGYEQYF.

The chain joins TRBV29-1 to TRBJ2-1, with 14 bases aligning to TRBD2. Germline CDR1 is SQVTM and CDR2 is ANQGSEA. With 6 bases clipped from V and 11 bases from J, the junction kept 3 bases outside the gene matches. CDR3 length: 12 residues. The CDR3 sequence is CSVGTSGSKQFF. CDR3 nucleotide sequence: TGCAGCGTGGGGACTAGCGGGAGTAAGCAGTTCTTC.

The chain recombines TRBV5-1 with TRBJ2-1; TRBD2 aligns across 9 bases. The CDR3 spans 15 residues. V lost 0 bases and J lost 5; bases outside the gene matches: 3. CDR1 and CDR2 from the germline V gene are SGHRS and YFSETQ. CDR3 DNA sequence: TGCGCCAGCAGCTTGGTTAGCGGGGGAGACAATGAGCAGTTCTTC. Translating it yields CASSLVSGGDNEQFF.

The chain is built from TRBV6-5 and TRBJ1-5; D ambiguous. CDR1 is MNHEY, CDR2 SVGAGI, per germline. Between the trimmed V and J ends, which lost 9 bases and 6 bases, there was a span of 12 bases. The CDR3 sequence is 12 residues long. The CDR3 nucleotides are TGTGCCAGTGGGGTAATCGGTCAGCCCCAGCATTTT. It is translated as CASGVIGQPQHF.

This chain uses TRBV2 with TRBJ1-1, with D maybe TRBD1 (6 bases). Trimming took off 6 bases at V and 5 bases at J, with 13 bases between the two ends. Per germline, CDR1 SNHLY and CDR2 FYNNEI. This CDR3 comprises 13 residues. The CDR3 protein is CASRRQVKTEAFF. The CDR3, as DNA: TGTGCCAGCAGAAGACAGGTTAAGACTGAAGCTTTCTTT.

The rearrangement joins TRBV5-5 to TRBJ2-7, with D perhaps given as TRBD1 or TRBD2 (5 bases each). V was clipped by 5 bases and J by 2 bases, with 17 bases between them. The CDR3 contains 15 residues. Germline CDR1 is SGHKS and CDR2 is YYEKEE (reference sequence). CDR3 protein: CASSLTGARTYEQYF. The CDR3 DNA sequence: TGTGCCAGCAGTTTGACCGGGGCCAGGACCTACGAGCAGTACTTC. The full variable domain, rest sourced from reference TRBV5-5 and TRBJ2-7, is DAGVTQSPTHLIKTRGQQVTLRCSPISGHKSVSWYQQVLGQGPQFIFQYYEKEERGRGNFPDRFSARQFPNYSSELNVNALLLGDSALYLCASSLTGARTYEQYFGPGTRLTVT.

Regarding this clone: Other DNA sequences within the sample encode an identical CDR3. J is TRBJ1-1 and V is TRBV14, with D unresolved. The CDR3 extends over 13 amino acids. V was shortened by 4 bases and J by 0 bases, with 6 bases between the two germline ends. Germline V gives CDR1 SGHDN, CDR2 FVKESK. In nucleotides, the CDR3 is TGTGCCAGCAGCCGAAGCATGAACACTGAAGCTTTCTTT. It codes for CASSRSMNTEAFF.

The chain is built from TRBV6-5 and TRBJ1-2; perhaps TRBD1 as D (5 bases). The germline CDR1 and CDR2 sequences are MNHEY and SVGAGI. CDR3 length: 13 amino acids. Trimming removed 6 bases from V and 2 bases from J, with 10 bases in between. As DNA, the CDR3 is TGTGCCAGCAGGCTGGGACGGAACTATGGCTACACCTTC. It yields the protein CASRLGRNYGYTF.